These 29 T cell receptor beta chains were sequenced from one sample in a study of shared clonotypes between healthy human individuals. Clones were sequenced by immunoSEQ multiplex PCR, and TCRdb holds only the in-frame ones, with some missing. The data show about 2.3 million clones, roughly 92% seen once. Sequenced sample: naive CD4+ T cells from PBMCs. Subset denoted: CD45RA+ positively selected. The receptors shown here come from a young man in good health. Some clones in this sample may be carry-over from other donors' samples.

The rearrangement uses TRBV9 and TRBJ1-4, with D possibly matching TRBD1 (6 bases). Trimming cost V 6 bases and J 5 bases, with 14 bases left between them. This CDR3 is built from 14 residues. Germline CDR1 SGDLS, CDR2 YYNGEE. CDR3 protein: CASTPDRWNEKLFF. The CDR3, as DNA: TGTGCCAGCACCCCCGACAGGTGGAATGAAAAACTGTTTTTT.

The chain has TRBV11-1 and TRBJ1-1; the D gene is possibly TRBD1 (6 bases). V was pared by 5 bases and J by 5 bases, with 15 bases between. Germline V gene data show CDR1 as SGHAT and CDR2 as FQDESV (reference sequence). The CDR3 runs 14 residues. The CDR3 here is CASSGGQWVTEAFF. In DNA form, the CDR3 reads TGTGCCAGCAGCGGGGGGCAATGGGTGACTGAAGCTTTCTTT.

The genes are TRBV5-1 and TRBJ2-5; TRBD1 is a possible D gene (5 bases). CDR3 length equals 13 residues. Trimming cost V 7 bases and J 0 bases, with 10 bases left between them. The V gene's germline CDR1 is SGHRS and CDR2 YFSETQ. CDR3 sequence reads: CASGGADQETQYF. Written as DNA, the CDR3 is TGCGCCAGCGGTGGGGCAGACCAAGAGACCCAGTACTTC.

This clone is a singleton in its sample. The chain couples TRBV6-5 to TRBJ1-4; D possibly corresponds to TRBD1 (5 bases). V shed 6 bases and J shed 10 bases, with 21 bases lying between them. This CDR3 is 15 amino acids long. Looked up from germline, CDR1 is MNHEY and CDR2 is SVGAGI. Written as DNA, the CDR3 is TGTGCCAGCAGCTCCTGGGCAGATGTCGGGGGAAAACTGTTTTTT. Translating gives CASSSWADVGGKLFF.

The chain employs TRBV4-2 and TRBJ2-1, with a weak D call TRBD2 (7 bases). The germline V gene encodes CDR1 LGHNA and CDR2 YNFKEQ. This CDR3 is built from 16 residues. V lost 2 bases and J lost 8, with 19 bases in between. The CDR3 sequence: CASSQPTGGREHEQFF. Here the CDR3 DNA reads TGTGCCAGCAGCCAACCTACGGGGGGCAGGGAGCATGAGCAGTTCTTC.

This clone was seen a few times. This chain links TRBV19 with TRBJ1-1, with TRBD1 as a possible D gene (5 bases). V was pared by 4 bases and J by 1 base, with 13 bases between. The CDR3 has 15 residues. CDR1 LNHDA and CDR2 SQIVND come from the germline V gene (reference sequence). The CDR3 DNA is TGTGCCAGTAGTAAGTGGGACGGGGAGAACACTGAAGCTTTCTTT. Amino acids: CASSKWDGENTEAFF.

The rearrangement links TRBV6-1 to TRBJ2-3; D possibly uses TRBD1 or TRBD2 (6 bases each). Looked up from germline, CDR1 is MNHNS and CDR2 is SASEGT. Trimming cost V 7 bases and J 3 bases, with 17 bases left between them. The CDR3 consists of 15 residues. CDR3 region: CASTLQEGVTDTQYF. The CDR3 DNA reads as TGTGCCAGCACCTTGCAGGAGGGGGTGACAGATACGCAGTATTTT.

The chain is built from TRBV7-9 and TRBJ1-1; D gene ambiguous. CDR1 SEHNR and CDR2 FQNEAQ come from the germline V gene (reference sequence). There are 13 residues in the CDR3. V lost 7 bases to trimming and J lost 8 bases, with 17 bases between them. CDR3 residues: CASTHSGPGEAFF. CDR3 sequence (DNA): TGTGCCAGCACCCACAGCGGGCCGGGCGAAGCTTTCTTT.

The chain joins TRBV19 to TRBJ1-2, with a tentative D call TRBD1 (6 bases). The germline V and J ends were trimmed by 10 bases and 2 bases, with 17 bases remaining between them. Germline CDR1 and CDR2: LNHDA and SQIVND (reference sequence). This CDR3 has 14 residues. The CDR3 bases are TGTGCCACCAAAACCGGGACACCGAACTATGGCTACACCTTC. Protein: CATKTGTPNYGYTF.

This sequence joins TRBV11-2 and TRBJ2-7; D remains unclear. Germline V gives CDR1 SGHAT, CDR2 FQNNGV. The CDR3 runs 12 residues. V lost 2 bases to trimming and J lost 10 bases, with 12 bases between them. Written as DNA, the CDR3 is TGTGCCAGCAGCTTAACAGAAGAAACTCAGTACTTC. It encodes CASSLTEETQYF. Filled out from reference TRBV11-2 and TRBJ2-7, the complete variable domain reads EAGVAQSPRYKIIEKRQSVAFWCNPISGHATLYWYQQILGQGPKLLIQFQNNGVVDDSQLPKDRFSAERLKGVDSTLKIQPAKLEDSAVYLCASSLTEETQYFGPGTRLTVT.

In its sample, this clone was seen once. The germline gene is not matched at one end of the junction; a read error may be the cause. Other nucleotide sequences in the sample specify the same CDR3. The chain links TRBV7-9 to TRBJ2-7; unclear D gene. This CDR3 spans 11 amino acids. Germline V CDR1 and CDR2: SEHNR, FQNEAQ (reference sequence). The CDR3 loop reads CASSENYEQYF. In DNA, the CDR3 is TGTGCCAGCAGCGAGAACTACGAACAGTACTTC.

This rearrangement joins TRBV5-4 to TRBJ1-2, with D possibly TRBD1 on 5 matching bases. Germline CDR1 SGHNT, CDR2 YYREEE (reference sequence). This CDR3 contains 15 residues. V lost 5 bases and J 9 bases, leaving 23 bases between the germline ends. This chain's CDR3 is CASRQTVGEWKSYTF. The CDR3 DNA is TGTGCCAGCAGGCAGACGGTAGGGGAGTGGAAGAGCTACACCTTC.

This sequence joins TRBV5-4 and TRBJ2-7; either TRBD1 or TRBD2 may fit D (6 bases each). V was clipped by 2 bases and J by 5 bases, with 11 bases between them. This CDR3 has 13 amino acids. CDR1 and CDR2 (germline): SGHNT, YYREEE (reference sequence). The CDR3, as DNA: TGTGCCAGCAGCTTTGTGGGGGGCCACGAGCAGTACTTC. It translates to CASSFVGGHEQYF.

The chain recombines TRBV2 with TRBJ2-7; D remains unclear. Germline V CDR1 and CDR2: SNHLY, FYNNEI. The CDR3 is 14 amino acids. V lost 6 bases to trimming and J lost 4 bases, with 16 bases between them. The CDR3 loop reads CASRPDTDGYEQYF. CDR3 coding DNA: TGTGCCAGCAGACCTGACACCGACGGGTACGAGCAGTACTTC. The full variable domain, its missing parts supplied by reference TRBV2 and TRBJ2-7, is EPEVTQTPSHQVTQMGQEVILRCVPISNHLYFYWYRQILGQKVEFLVSFYNNEISEKSEIFDDQFSVERPDGSNFTLKIRSTKLEDSAMYFCASRPDTDGYEQYFGPGTRLTVT.

J is TRBJ2-7 and V is TRBV5-3; D is unclear. TRBV5-3 is filed as an ORF, its function uncertain. This CDR3 is built from 14 residues. Trimming pared 4 bases from V and 3 bases from J, leaving 14 bases between. CDR3 nucleotides: TGTGCCAGAAGCCCCCCCGGCTTCCTCTACGAGCAGTACTTC. Translated, it gives CARSPPGFLYEQYF.

The rearrangement links TRBV7-9 to TRBJ1-3; D is perhaps TRBD1 (6 bases). This CDR3 spans 16 amino acids. CDR1 is SEHNR and CDR2 is FQNEAQ in the germline V gene (reference sequence). Trimming removed 4 bases from V and 8 bases from J, with 21 bases in between. CDR3 protein: CASSSLRVGGSDTIYF. For the CDR3, the DNA is TGTGCCAGCAGCTCCCTTAGAGTGGGGGGCTCAGACACCATATATTTT.

Regarding this clone: The sample contains more than one DNA sequence encoding this CDR3. This rearrangement joins TRBV5-1 to TRBJ1-1; a weak D match, TRBD1 (5 bases). Germline V lookup: CDR1 SGHRS, CDR2 YFSETQ. The CDR3 spans 14 residues. Trimming cost V 2 bases and J 1 base, with 9 bases left between them. The CDR3 DNA is TGCGCCAGCAGCTTTCAGACAGAGAACACTGAAGCTTTCTTT. Translating gives CASSFQTENTEAFF.

CDR3 DNA: TGTGCCAGCAGCCCATATCCCTCTTATGGGGCCAACGTCCTGACTTTC. Residues: CASSPYPSYGANVLTF. The genes are TRBV7-2 and TRBJ2-6; D is uncertain. CDR1 and CDR2 from the germline V gene are SGHTA and FQGNSA. Trimming cost V 5 bases and J 3 bases, with 14 bases left between them. The CDR3 length is 16 residues.

This chain links TRBV9 with TRBJ1-1; D is possibly TRBD1 (5 bases). This CDR3 region has 15 residues. With 4 bases removed from V and 3 bases from J, the gap between germline ends came to 16 bases. Germline lookup yields CDR1 SGDLS and CDR2 YYNGEE. The CDR3 sequence is CASSLYGGMDTEAFF. DNA of the CDR3: TGTGCCAGCAGCTTGTATGGGGGTATGGACACTGAAGCTTTCTTT.

This chain joins TRBV4-2 and TRBJ2-7, with 8 positions matching TRBD2. Germline values: CDR1 LGHNA, CDR2 YNFKEQ. V was pared by 3 bases and J by 3 bases, with 7 bases of the junction left unmatched. The CDR3 has 15 residues. CDR3 sequence reads: CASSQGTRGFYEQYF. CDR3 bases: TGTGCCAGCAGCCAGGGGACTAGAGGATTCTACGAGCAGTACTTC.

V and J are TRBV6-1 and TRBJ2-7; 10 nucleotides match TRBD2. CDR1 and CDR2 from the germline V gene are MNHNS and SASEGT. J gave up 3 bases and V 6 bases, and 8 bases lay outside the gene matches. CDR3 length: 15 residues. The CDR3 sequence: CASRVRGLASYEQYF. The CDR3 nucleotides are TGTGCCAGCAGAGTAAGGGGACTAGCGAGCTACGAGCAGTACTTC.

V and J are TRBV5-8 and TRBJ2-7; D is possibly TRBD1 (6 bases). The length of the CDR3 is 15 residues. Deletions cut 1 base from V and 7 bases from J, with 18 bases between. Germline V gene lookup returns CDR1 SGHTS and CDR2 YDEGEE. CDR3 protein: CASSLLRLARGEQYF. The CDR3 DNA follows: TGTGCCAGCAGCTTGTTGAGACTCGCAAGGGGGGAGCAGTACTTC.

J is TRBJ1-2 and V is TRBV27; 10 bases are a match to TRBD1. The CDR3 has 15 residues. CDR1 and CDR2 (germline): MNHEY, SMNVEV (reference sequence). V trimming: 7 bases; J trimming: 3 bases; junction bases outside the gene matches: 8. The CDR3 coding sequence is TGTGCCAGCATTCCTACCGGGACAGGGGACTATGGCTACACCTTC. It yields the protein CASIPTGTGDYGYTF.

This rearrangement joins TRBV5-5 to TRBJ2-5; weak D call: TRBD1 (5 bases). V was clipped by 0 bases and J by 5 bases, with 14 bases between them. CDR3 length: 15 amino acids. The germline V gene encodes CDR1 SGHKS and CDR2 YYEKEE (reference sequence). The CDR3 protein is CASSLGQGGRETQYF. Here the CDR3 DNA reads TGTGCCAGCAGCTTGGGGCAGGGCGGTCGTGAGACCCAGTACTTC.

This chain uses TRBV29-1 with TRBJ2-7; perhaps TRBD1 as D (6 bases). The CDR3 runs to 15 residues. Germline CDR1 reads SQVTM; CDR2 reads ANQGSEA. The V and J ends lost 6 bases and 5 bases respectively, with 23 bases between them. The CDR3 here is CSVRGYDQGTDEQYF. DNA of the CDR3: TGCAGCGTCAGAGGATACGACCAGGGGACGGACGAGCAGTACTTC.

The chain is built from TRBV7-8 and TRBJ1-5; D not resolved. Germline CDR1 SGHVS, CDR2 FQNEAQ. V dropped 4 bases and J dropped 2 bases, with 12 bases sitting between them. CDR3 length: 15 amino acids. CDR3 sequence (DNA): TGTGCCAGCAGCTCCCTCGGAGGGCGCAATCAGCCCCAGCATTTT. It yields the protein CASSSLGGRNQPQHF.

CDR3 nucleotides: TGCGCCAGCAGCTTTAGCGAACAAGAGACCCAGTACTTC. It codes for CASSFSEQETQYF. This chain links TRBV5-1 with TRBJ2-5, with a possible D match to TRBD2 (5 bases). The ends were cut back, 2 bases at V and 2 bases at J, with 7 bases in the middle. The CDR3 is 13 residues long. Germline V gene data show CDR1 as SGHRS and CDR2 as YFSETQ.

This chain uses TRBV30 with TRBJ1-6; D is perhaps TRBD1 (5 bases). This CDR3 is built from 14 residues. The ends were cut back, 3 bases at V and 11 bases at J, with 17 bases in the middle. Germline-derived CDR1 and CDR2 are GTSNPN and SVGIG (reference sequence). The DNA of the CDR3 is TGTGCCTGGAGCTCCAACGTGGGGGTTCCACCCCTCCACTTT. Translation: CAWSSNVGVPPLHF.

The chain links TRBV5-6 to TRBJ1-1, with D possibly matching TRBD1 (5 bases). Germline V CDR1 and CDR2: SGHDT, YYEEEE. Trimming cost V 0 bases and J 3 bases, with 15 bases left between them. The CDR3 consists of 16 residues. The CDR3 nucleotides read TGTGCCAGCAGCTTGGTAGCGGGGACCTTGGACACTGAAGCTTTCTTT. It specifies CASSLVAGTLDTEAFF.